Listed below are T cell receptor beta chains from one sample, sequenced in a study of cytomegalovirus exposure and HLA in healthy donors. Data came from immunoSEQ multiplex PCR; TCRdb stores just in-frame clones and leaves some out. The sample comprises 110,000 to 150,000 clones, 65% to 85% of which are singletons, and about 0.91% rests with the top ten. The sample was PBMCs. Every receptor here comes from a young man in good health and CMV-seronegative. The CDR3 runs from the conserved cysteine through the conserved F or W. D genes are given only for firm matches. Size is stated for part of the rows, as once, few or many counts, or as a class when the clone is expanded.

j_gene: TRBJ2-3
v_gene: TRBV7-8
abundance: .
d_gene: .
CDR3aa: CASSLSGYTQYF
CDR3nt: TGTGCCAGCAGCTTAAGCGGGTATACGCAGTATTTT

j_gene: TRBJ1-2
v_gene: TRBV11-3
abundance: .
d_gene: .
CDR3aa: CASLGGVSDYGYTF
CDR3nt: TGTGCCAGCCTGGGGGGAGTAAGCGACTATGGCTACACCTTC

j_gene: TRBJ2-2
v_gene: TRBV18
abundance: once
d_gene: TRBD2
CDR3aa: CASSPRTSGGGELFF
CDR3nt: TGTGCCAGCTCACCCCGGACTAGCGGTGGCGGGGAGCTGTTTTTT

j_gene: TRBJ2-3
v_gene: TRBV7-3
abundance: .
d_gene: .
CDR3aa: CASSLFYRPGDTQYF
CDR3nt: TGTGCCAGCAGCTTATTCTACAGGCCGGGAGATACGCAGTATTTT

j_gene: TRBJ1-1
v_gene: TRBV5-1
abundance: .
d_gene: TRBD1
CDR3aa: CASSTGTGGPAGGAFF
CDR3nt: TGCGCCAGCAGCACCGGGACAGGGGGCCCCGCCGGAGGAGCTTTCTTT

j_gene: TRBJ1-2
v_gene: TRBV6-1
abundance: few
d_gene: .
CDR3aa: CASSAFIDGYTF
CDR3nt: TGTGCCAGCAGTGCCTTTATAGATGGCTACACCTTC

j_gene: TRBJ1-6
v_gene: TRBV5-5
abundance: .
d_gene: TRBD1
CDR3aa: CASSLRGQANYNSPLHF
CDR3nt: TGTGCCAGCAGCTTGAGGGGACAGGCTAACTATAATTCACCCCTCCACTTT

j_gene: TRBJ1-6
v_gene: TRBV14
abundance: .
d_gene: .
CDR3aa: CASSQEGGRGNSPLHF
CDR3nt: TGTGCCAGCAGCCAAGAAGGCGGGAGGGGCAATTCACCCCTCCACTTT

j_gene: TRBJ2-6
v_gene: TRBV9
abundance: few
d_gene: .
CDR3aa: CASSVTGSHSGANVLTF
CDR3nt: TGTGCCAGCAGCGTGACAGGCTCCCACTCTGGGGCCAACGTCCTGACTTTC

j_gene: TRBJ2-7
v_gene: TRBV5-1
abundance: .
d_gene: .
CDR3aa: CASSLGVSYEQYF
CDR3nt: TGCGCCAGCAGCTTGGGCGTTTCCTACGAGCAGTACTTC

j_gene: TRBJ1-5
v_gene: TRBV5-8
abundance: .
d_gene: TRBD1
CDR3aa: CASSIQTGLGQPQHF
CDR3nt: TGTGCCAGCAGCATCCAGACAGGGCTTGGTCAGCCCCAGCATTTT

j_gene: TRBJ2-5
v_gene: TRBV29-1
abundance: .
d_gene: .
CDR3aa: CSVSVRDPGETQYF
CDR3nt: TGCAGCGTCAGCGTCCGCGACCCGGGAGAGACCCAGTACTTC

j_gene: TRBJ2-1
v_gene: TRBV5-1
abundance: .
d_gene: .
CDR3aa: CASSLDRPYNEQFF
CDR3nt: TGCGCCAGCAGCTTGGACAGGCCCTACAATGAGCAGTTCTTC

j_gene: TRBJ1-1
v_gene: TRBV6-1
abundance: few
d_gene: .
CDR3aa: CASSQRVDTEAFF
CDR3nt: TGTGCCAGCAGTCAAAGAGTAGACACTGAAGCTTTCTTT

j_gene: TRBJ2-7
v_gene: TRBV28
abundance: .
d_gene: TRBD1
CDR3aa: CASSYSGTGTYEQYF
CDR3nt: TGTGCCAGCAGTTATTCCGGGACAGGGACCTACGAGCAGTACTTC

j_gene: TRBJ2-5
v_gene: TRBV5-4
abundance: .
d_gene: .
CDR3aa: CASSPGRKRDETQYF
CDR3nt: TGTGCCAGCAGCCCCGGACGAAAACGGGATGAGACCCAGTACTTC

j_gene: TRBJ2-2
v_gene: TRBV13
abundance: .
d_gene: TRBD1
CDR3aa: CASSLTGGKAGELFF
CDR3nt: TGTGCCAGCAGCTTAACAGGGGGCAAAGCCGGGGAGCTGTTTTTT

j_gene: TRBJ2-5
v_gene: TRBV2
abundance: .
d_gene: .
CDR3aa: CASSGHGGGGQETQYF
CDR3nt: TGTGCCAGCTCCGGCCATGGGGGCGGCGGCCAAGAGACCCAGTACTTC

j_gene: TRBJ1-2
v_gene: TRBV7-2
abundance: .
d_gene: .
CDR3aa: CASSFASGDGYTF
CDR3nt: TGTGCCAGCAGCTTTGCGAGCGGGGATGGCTACACCTTC

j_gene: TRBJ1-1
v_gene: TRBV30
abundance: .
d_gene: .
CDR3aa: CAWKRFNTEAFF
CDR3nt: TGTGCCTGGAAGCGGTTTAACACTGAAGCTTTCTTT

j_gene: TRBJ2-3
v_gene: TRBV2
abundance: few
d_gene: .
CDR3aa: CASIRTDTQYF
CDR3nt: TGTGCCAGCATACGGACAGATACGCAGTATTTT

j_gene: TRBJ2-7
v_gene: TRBV11-2
abundance: .
d_gene: TRBD1
CDR3aa: CASSSRDSYPYEQYF
CDR3nt: TGTGCCAGCAGCAGCCGGGACAGCTACCCCTACGAGCAGTACTTC

j_gene: TRBJ1-1
v_gene: TRBV30
abundance: .
d_gene: .
CDR3aa: CAWAQGAERYTEAFF
CDR3nt: TGTGCCTGGGCTCAAGGAGCGGAGCGGTACACTGAAGCTTTCTTT

j_gene: TRBJ1-2
v_gene: TRBV29-1
abundance: .
d_gene: TRBD1
CDR3aa: CSVGDRVNDGYTF
CDR3nt: TGCAGCGTCGGGGACAGGGTGAATGATGGCTACACCTTC

j_gene: TRBJ1-1
v_gene: TRBV29-1
abundance: .
d_gene: .
CDR3aa: CSVELGARNTEAFF
CDR3nt: TGCAGCGTTGAGTTGGGCGCAAGGAACACTGAAGCTTTCTTT

j_gene: TRBJ2-7
v_gene: TRBV5-1
abundance: .
d_gene: TRBD1
CDR3aa: CASSPYPGTGIYEQYF
CDR3nt: TGCGCCAGCAGCCCGTACCCCGGGACAGGGATATACGAGCAGTACTTC

j_gene: TRBJ2-7
v_gene: TRBV28
abundance: .
d_gene: .
CDR3aa: CASTPTSWDTYEQYF
CDR3nt: TGTGCCAGCACTCCCACCAGTTGGGACACCTACGAGCAGTACTTC

j_gene: TRBJ2-7
v_gene: TRBV7-2
abundance: .
d_gene: .
CDR3aa: CASSPPEGPYEQYF
CDR3nt: TGTGCCAGCAGCCCCCCCGAGGGCCCCTACGAGCAGTACTTC

j_gene: TRBJ1-3
v_gene: TRBV7-6
abundance: few
d_gene: .
CDR3aa: CASSLARRDPDSGNTIYF
CDR3nt: TGTGCCAGCAGCTTAGCGAGGCGGGACCCGGACTCTGGAAACACCATATATTTT

j_gene: TRBJ1-3
v_gene: TRBV7-9
abundance: .
d_gene: TRBD1
CDR3aa: CASSFTGTGAGNTIYF
CDR3nt: TGTGCCAGCAGCTTTACCGGGACAGGGGCTGGAAACACCATATATTTT

j_gene: TRBJ2-7
v_gene: TRBV5-1
abundance: .
d_gene: TRBD1
CDR3aa: CASSKQGDSYEQYF
CDR3nt: TGCGCCAGCAGCAAACAGGGGGACTCCTACGAGCAGTACTTC

j_gene: TRBJ2-3
v_gene: TRBV7-3
abundance: once
d_gene: TRBD2
CDR3aa: CASSPTGGGGTDTQYF
CDR3nt: TGTGCCAGCAGCCCGACGGGGGGGGGAGGCACAGATACGCAGTATTTT

j_gene: TRBJ1-4
v_gene: TRBV6-5
abundance: .
d_gene: .
CDR3aa: CASSYRQEQKLFF
CDR3nt: TGTGCCAGCAGTTATCGGCAAGAACAGAAACTGTTTTTT

j_gene: TRBJ1-1
v_gene: TRBV6-6
abundance: few
d_gene: TRBD1
CDR3aa: CASTNDRGRGTEAFF
CDR3nt: TGTGCCAGCACCAACGACAGGGGGCGGGGGACTGAAGCTTTCTTT

j_gene: TRBJ1-3
v_gene: TRBV7-2
abundance: .
d_gene: .
CDR3aa: CASSLKHPGNTIYF
CDR3nt: TGTGCCAGCAGCTTAAAACACCCTGGAAACACCATATATTTT

j_gene: TRBJ1-6
v_gene: TRBV6-1
abundance: few
d_gene: .
CDR3aa: CASSEAGAGHPLHF
CDR3nt: TGTGCCAGCAGTGAAGCGGGCGCAGGGCACCCCCTCCACTTT

j_gene: TRBJ2-1
v_gene: TRBV27
abundance: .
d_gene: TRBD1
CDR3aa: CASSFLGQGSNEQFF
CDR3nt: TGTGCCAGCAGTTTTTTGGGACAGGGATCTAATGAGCAGTTCTTC

j_gene: TRBJ2-1
v_gene: TRBV7-3
abundance: .
d_gene: TRBD2
CDR3aa: CASSVGTSGGNEQFF
CDR3nt: TGTGCCAGCAGCGTCGGGACTAGCGGGGGGAATGAGCAGTTCTTC

j_gene: TRBJ2-2
v_gene: TRBV4-3
abundance: .
d_gene: .
CDR3aa: CASSQDTGGELFF
CDR3nt: TGCGCCAGCAGCCAAGATACTGGCGGGGAGCTGTTTTTT

j_gene: TRBJ2-1
v_gene: TRBV7-2
abundance: .
d_gene: .
CDR3aa: CASRPGREYNEQFF
CDR3nt: TGTGCCAGTAGGCCGGGACGGGAGTACAATGAGCAGTTCTTC

j_gene: TRBJ1-2
v_gene: TRBV23-1
abundance: .
d_gene: .
CDR3aa: CARGFYGYTF
CDR3nt: TGCGCCCGAGGGTTCTATGGCTACACCTTC

j_gene: TRBJ2-7
v_gene: TRBV10-3
abundance: .
d_gene: .
CDR3aa: CAISGPGVGEQYF
CDR3nt: TGTGCCATCAGTGGACCGGGGGTCGGGGAGCAGTACTTC

j_gene: TRBJ2-1
v_gene: TRBV30
abundance: .
d_gene: TRBD1
CDR3aa: CAWSPGQVLSQFF
CDR3nt: TGTGCCTGGAGTCCGGGACAGGTCCTATCGCAGTTCTTC

j_gene: TRBJ2-7
v_gene: TRBV30
abundance: .
d_gene: .
CDR3aa: CACVTGRGYEQYF
CDR3nt: TGTGCCTGCGTCACAGGACGCGGCTACGAGCAGTACTTC

j_gene: TRBJ2-3
v_gene: TRBV27
abundance: .
d_gene: TRBD2
CDR3aa: CASSLGRLAGTDTQYF
CDR3nt: TGTGCCAGCAGTTTAGGTAGGCTAGCGGGCACAGATACGCAGTATTTT

j_gene: TRBJ2-1
v_gene: TRBV15
abundance: .
d_gene: .
CDR3aa: CATSRDLRVYNEQFF
CDR3nt: TGTGCCACCAGCAGAGATCTCCGAGTTTACAATGAGCAGTTCTTC

j_gene: TRBJ2-1
v_gene: TRBV19
abundance: .
d_gene: TRBD2
CDR3aa: CASSIPGGGVRVGNEQFF
CDR3nt: TGTGCCAGTAGTATACCCGGTGGGGGGGTCAGGGTCGGCAATGAGCAGTTCTTC

j_gene: TRBJ2-7
v_gene: TRBV30
abundance: .
d_gene: TRBD1
CDR3aa: CAWSPRGQEALGHEQYF
CDR3nt: TGTGCCTGGAGTCCTCGGGGACAGGAGGCGCTTGGTCACGAGCAGTACTTC

j_gene: TRBJ1-5
v_gene: TRBV19
abundance: .
d_gene: TRBD1
CDR3aa: CASSTIDRGKQPQHF
CDR3nt: TGTGCCAGTAGTACAATCGACAGGGGGAAACAGCCCCAGCATTTT

j_gene: TRBJ2-5
v_gene: TRBV5-6
abundance: .
d_gene: TRBD2
CDR3aa: CASSHGPGLEVSQYF
CDR3nt: TGTGCCAGCAGCCATGGTCCGGGACTAGAAGTGTCCCAGTACTTC

j_gene: TRBJ2-7
v_gene: TRBV19
abundance: .
d_gene: TRBD1
CDR3aa: CAILQGLYEQYF
CDR3nt: TGTGCCATTCTACAGGGGCTATACGAGCAGTACTTC

j_gene: TRBJ1-2
v_gene: TRBV7-9
abundance: .
d_gene: TRBD1
CDR3aa: CASSSPTGALLYGYTF
CDR3nt: TGTGCCAGCAGCTCCCCGACAGGGGCCTTACTCTATGGCTACACCTTC

j_gene: TRBJ2-7
v_gene: TRBV6-1
abundance: .
d_gene: TRBD1
CDR3aa: CASSAGTGGVYEQYF
CDR3nt: TGTGCCAGCAGTGCTGGGACAGGGGGGGTGTACGAGCAGTACTTC

j_gene: TRBJ1-2
v_gene: TRBV23-1
abundance: .
d_gene: .
CDR3aa: CASSQNKNGYTF
CDR3nt: TGCGCCAGCAGTCAAAACAAAAATGGCTACACCTTC

j_gene: TRBJ2-5
v_gene: TRBV6-6
abundance: once
d_gene: TRBD1
CDR3aa: CATRQRPGGVKQYF
CDR3nt: TGTGCCACAAGACAGAGGCCAGGGGGAGTAAAGCAGTACTTC

j_gene: TRBJ2-7
v_gene: TRBV4-2
abundance: .
d_gene: TRBD2
CDR3aa: CASSQLAGGQVEQYF
CDR3nt: TGTGCCAGCAGCCAGCTAGCGGGGGGGCAGGTCGAGCAGTACTTC

j_gene: TRBJ1-1
v_gene: TRBV7-2
abundance: few
d_gene: .
CDR3aa: CASSLSSEAFF
CDR3nt: TGTGCCAGCAGCTTGAGTTCAGAAGCTTTCTTT

j_gene: TRBJ1-2
v_gene: TRBV5-1
abundance: .
d_gene: TRBD1
CDR3aa: CASSTSGTGSGYTF
CDR3nt: TGCGCCAGCAGCACTTCCGGGACAGGGAGTGGCTACACCTTC

j_gene: TRBJ1-5
v_gene: TRBV19
abundance: .
d_gene: TRBD1
CDR3aa: CASGGSRRTGSNSNQPQHF
CDR3nt: TGTGCCAGTGGGGGGAGCCGAAGGACAGGGTCGAATAGCAATCAGCCCCAGCATTTT